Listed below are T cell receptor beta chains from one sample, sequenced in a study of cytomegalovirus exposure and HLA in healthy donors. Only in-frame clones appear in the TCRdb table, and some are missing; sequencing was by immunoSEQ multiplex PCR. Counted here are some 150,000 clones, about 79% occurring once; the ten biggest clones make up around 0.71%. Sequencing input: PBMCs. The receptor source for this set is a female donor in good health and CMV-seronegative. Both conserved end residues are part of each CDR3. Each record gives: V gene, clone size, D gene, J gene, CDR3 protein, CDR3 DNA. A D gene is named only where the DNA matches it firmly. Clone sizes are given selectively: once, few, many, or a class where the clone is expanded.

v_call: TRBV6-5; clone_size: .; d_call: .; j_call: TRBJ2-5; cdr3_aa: CASRQGRETQYF; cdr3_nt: TGTGCCAGCAGACAGGGCCGAGAGACCCAGTACTTC
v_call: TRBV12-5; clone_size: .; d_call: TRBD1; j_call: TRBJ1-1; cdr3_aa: CASGSYPGTANTEAFF; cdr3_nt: TGTGCTAGTGGTTCCTACCCCGGGACAGCGAACACTGAAGCTTTCTTT
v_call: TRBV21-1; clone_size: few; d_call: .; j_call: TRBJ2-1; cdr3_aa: CASSKNKERGFLFF; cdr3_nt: TGTGCCAGCAGCAAAAACAAGGAGCGGGGGTTCCTTTTCTTC
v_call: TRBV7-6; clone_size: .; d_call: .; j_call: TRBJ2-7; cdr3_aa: CASSALLDSSYEQYF; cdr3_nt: TGTGCCAGCAGCGCACTTCTGGACAGCTCCTACGAGCAGTACTTC
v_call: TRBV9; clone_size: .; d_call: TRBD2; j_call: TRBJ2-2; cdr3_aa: CASSVGLASTGELFF; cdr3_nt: TGTGCCAGCAGCGTGGGACTAGCGAGCACCGGGGAGCTGTTTTTT
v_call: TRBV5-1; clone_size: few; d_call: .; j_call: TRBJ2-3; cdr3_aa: CASSLGTFSTDTQYF; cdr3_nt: TGCGCCAGCAGCTTGGGCACTTTCAGCACAGATACGCAGTATTTT
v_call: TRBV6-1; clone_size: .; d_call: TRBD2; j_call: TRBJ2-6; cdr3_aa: CASSDASGRFPGANVLTF; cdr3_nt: TGTGCCAGCAGTGACGCTAGCGGGAGGTTCCCTGGGGCCAACGTCCTGACTTTC
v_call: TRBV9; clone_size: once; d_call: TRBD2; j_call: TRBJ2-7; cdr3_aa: CASSMGGSGYEQYF; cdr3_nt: TGTGCCAGCAGCATGGGAGGGTCTGGCTACGAGCAGTACTTC
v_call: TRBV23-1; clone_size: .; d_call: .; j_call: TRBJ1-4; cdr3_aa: CASRNEGSGEKLFF; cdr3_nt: TGCGCCAGCAGAAATGAGGGATCCGGTGAAAAACTGTTTTTT
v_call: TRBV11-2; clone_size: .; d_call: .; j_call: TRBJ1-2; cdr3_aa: CASSYRSYGYTF; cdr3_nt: TGTGCCAGCAGCTATAGGAGCTATGGCTACACCTTC
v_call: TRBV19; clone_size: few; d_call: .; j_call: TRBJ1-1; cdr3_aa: CASSWELNTEAFF; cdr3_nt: TGTGCCAGTAGTTGGGAGTTGAACACTGAAGCTTTCTTT
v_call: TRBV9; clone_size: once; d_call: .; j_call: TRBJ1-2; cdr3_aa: CASSVATGNDGYTF; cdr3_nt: TGTGCCAGCAGCGTAGCTACAGGGAACGATGGCTACACCTTC
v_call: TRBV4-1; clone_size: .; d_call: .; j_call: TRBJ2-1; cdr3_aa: CASSPTPHNEQFF; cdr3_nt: TGCGCCAGCAGCCCCACACCCCACAATGAGCAGTTCTTC
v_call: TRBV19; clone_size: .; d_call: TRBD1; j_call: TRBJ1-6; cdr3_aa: CASSSQQGWNNSPLHF; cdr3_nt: TGTGCCAGTAGTTCCCAACAGGGGTGGAATAATTCACCCCTCCACTTT
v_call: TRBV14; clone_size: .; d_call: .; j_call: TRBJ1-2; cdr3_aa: CASSQDRAGLGGYTF; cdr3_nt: TGTGCCAGCAGCCAAGACAGGGCAGGGCTAGGAGGCTACACCTTC
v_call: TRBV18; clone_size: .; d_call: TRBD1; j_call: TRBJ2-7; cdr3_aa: CASSNDRGSVSQYF; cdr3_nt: TGTGCCAGCTCAAACGACAGGGGCTCAGTTTCTCAGTACTTC
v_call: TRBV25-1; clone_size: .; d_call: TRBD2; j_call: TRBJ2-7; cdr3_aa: CASSPSGGQTYEQYF; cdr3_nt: TGTGCCAGCAGTCCTAGCGGGGGCCAGACCTACGAGCAGTACTTC
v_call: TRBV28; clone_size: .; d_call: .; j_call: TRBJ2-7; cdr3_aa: CASLENYEQYF; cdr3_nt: TGTGCCAGCCTAGAGAACTACGAGCAGTACTTC
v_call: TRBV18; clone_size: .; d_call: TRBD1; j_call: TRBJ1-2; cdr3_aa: CASSPPGQGPNYGYTF; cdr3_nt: TGTGCCAGCTCACCACCGGGACAGGGCCCTAACTATGGCTACACCTTC
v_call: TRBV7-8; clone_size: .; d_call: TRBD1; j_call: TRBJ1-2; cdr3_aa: CASSQGGTGGYGYTF; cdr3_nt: TGTGCCAGCAGCCAAGGGGGGACAGGGGGCTATGGCTACACCTTC
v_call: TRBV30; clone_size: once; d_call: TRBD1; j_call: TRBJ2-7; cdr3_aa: CAVHGQVSYEQYF; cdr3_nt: TGTGCCGTACATGGACAGGTCTCCTACGAGCAGTACTTC
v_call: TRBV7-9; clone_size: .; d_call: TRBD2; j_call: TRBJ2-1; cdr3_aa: CASSALGTSGDEQFF; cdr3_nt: TGTGCCAGCAGCGCCCTCGGGACTAGCGGGGATGAGCAGTTCTTC
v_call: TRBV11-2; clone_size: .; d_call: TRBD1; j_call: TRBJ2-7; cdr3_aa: CASSLRQGLSTYEQYF; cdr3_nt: TGTGCCAGCAGCTTGAGACAGGGCCTGTCTACCTACGAGCAGTACTTC
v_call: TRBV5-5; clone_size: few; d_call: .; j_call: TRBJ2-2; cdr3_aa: CASSLVGATGELFF; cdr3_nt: TGTGCCAGCAGCTTAGTAGGGGCCACCGGGGAGCTGTTTTTT
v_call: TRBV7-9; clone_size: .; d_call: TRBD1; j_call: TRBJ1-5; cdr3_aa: CASSLSFGRQGSQPQHF; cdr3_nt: TGTGCCAGCAGCTTAAGTTTTGGGCGACAGGGTTCTCAGCCCCAGCATTTT
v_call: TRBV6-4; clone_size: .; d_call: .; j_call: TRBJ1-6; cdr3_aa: CASSEARGSPLHF; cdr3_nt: TGTGCCAGCAGTGAAGCAAGGGGATCACCCCTCCACTTT
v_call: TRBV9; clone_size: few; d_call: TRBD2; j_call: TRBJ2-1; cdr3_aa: CASSPAPGLANRRQFF; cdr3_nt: TGTGCCAGCAGCCCGGCGCCGGGACTAGCGAATCGCAGGCAGTTCTTC
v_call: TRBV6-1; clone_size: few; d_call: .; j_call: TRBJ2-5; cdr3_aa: CASSEGPYKAGETQYF; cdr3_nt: TGTGCCAGCAGTGAAGGCCCCTACAAGGCGGGAGAGACCCAGTACTTC
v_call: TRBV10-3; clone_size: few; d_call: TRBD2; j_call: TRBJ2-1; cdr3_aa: CAISESILASGGINEQFF; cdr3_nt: TGTGCCATCAGTGAGTCGATACTTGCTAGCGGGGGGATTAATGAGCAGTTCTTC
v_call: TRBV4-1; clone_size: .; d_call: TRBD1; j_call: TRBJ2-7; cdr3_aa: CASSQEQGAVYEQYF; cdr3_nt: TGCGCCAGCAGCCAAGAACAGGGGGCGGTCTACGAGCAGTACTTC
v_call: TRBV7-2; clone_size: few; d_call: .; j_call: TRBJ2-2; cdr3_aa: CASSLVGGLNTGELFF; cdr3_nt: TGTGCCAGCAGCTTAGTGGGGGGGCTCAACACCGGGGAGCTGTTTTTT
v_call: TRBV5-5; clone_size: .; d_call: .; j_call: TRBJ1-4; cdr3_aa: CASSRPLRWFGTNEKLFF; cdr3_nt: TGTGCCAGCAGCCGGCCTTTGCGGTGGTTTGGAACTAATGAAAAACTGTTTTTT
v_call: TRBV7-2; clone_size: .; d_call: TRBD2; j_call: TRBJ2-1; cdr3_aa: CASSLGGSGVEQFF; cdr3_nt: TGTGCCAGCAGCTTAGGTGGTAGCGGGGTTGAGCAGTTCTTC
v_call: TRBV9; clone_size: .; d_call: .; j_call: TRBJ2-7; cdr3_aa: CASSGTRSSYEQYF; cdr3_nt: TGTGCCAGCAGCGGAACAAGAAGCTCCTACGAGCAGTACTTC
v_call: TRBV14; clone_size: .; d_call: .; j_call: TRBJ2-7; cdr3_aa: CASSQGGDQGQYF; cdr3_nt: TGTGCCAGCAGCCAAGGGGGGGACCAAGGGCAGTACTTC
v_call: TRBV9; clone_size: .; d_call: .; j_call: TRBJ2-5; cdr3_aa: CASSPASGVRETQYF; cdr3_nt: TGTGCCAGCAGCCCAGCCTCAGGGGTACGAGAGACCCAGTACTTC
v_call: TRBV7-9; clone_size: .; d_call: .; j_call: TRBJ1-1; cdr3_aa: CASSSQLNTEAFF; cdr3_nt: TGTGCCAGCAGCTCCCAGTTGAACACTGAAGCTTTCTTT
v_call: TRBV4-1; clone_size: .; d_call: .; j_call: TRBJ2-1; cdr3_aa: CASSQGGAEDEQFF; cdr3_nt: TGCGCCAGCAGCCAAGGTGGGGCAGAAGATGAGCAGTTCTTC
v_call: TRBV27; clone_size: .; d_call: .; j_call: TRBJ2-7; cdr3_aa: CASSWGVNLYEQYF; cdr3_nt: TGTGCCAGCAGTTGGGGGGTAAATCTCTACGAGCAGTACTTC
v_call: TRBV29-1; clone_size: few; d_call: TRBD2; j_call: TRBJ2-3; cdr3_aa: CSVSGTSATDTQYF; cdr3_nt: TGCAGCGTTTCCGGGACTAGCGCCACAGATACGCAGTATTTT
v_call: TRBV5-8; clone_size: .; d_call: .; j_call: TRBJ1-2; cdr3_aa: CASSLPGANYGYTF; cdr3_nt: TGTGCCAGCAGCTTGCCGGGTGCTAACTATGGCTACACCTTC
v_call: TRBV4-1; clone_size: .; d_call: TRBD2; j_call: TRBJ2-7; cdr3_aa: CASSHGGRAMGEQYF; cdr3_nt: TGCGCCAGCAGCCATGGCGGGAGGGCGATGGGCGAGCAGTACTTC
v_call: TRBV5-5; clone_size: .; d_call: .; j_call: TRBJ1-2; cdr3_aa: CASSLDRAGPLKYGYTF; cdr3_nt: TGTGCCAGCAGCTTGGATAGGGCAGGGCCCCTAAAGTATGGCTACACCTTC
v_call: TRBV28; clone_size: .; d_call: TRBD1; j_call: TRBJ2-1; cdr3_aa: CASSLSDRGHEQFF; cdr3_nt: TGTGCCAGCAGTTTATCCGACAGGGGTCATGAGCAGTTCTTC
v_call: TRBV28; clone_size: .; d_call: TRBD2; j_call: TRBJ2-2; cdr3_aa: CASSFAAGGGTGELFF; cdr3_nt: TGTGCCAGCAGTTTTGCAGCGGGAGGAGGGACCGGGGAGCTGTTTTTT
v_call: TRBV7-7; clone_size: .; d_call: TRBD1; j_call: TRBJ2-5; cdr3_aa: CASSLNGRGPETQYF; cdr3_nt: TGTGCTAGCAGCCTAAACGGCAGGGGGCCAGAGACCCAGTACTTC
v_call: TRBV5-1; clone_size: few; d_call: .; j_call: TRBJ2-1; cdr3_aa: CASSLEGPTYNEQFF; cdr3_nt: TGCGCCAGCAGCTTGGAGGGGCCCACCTACAATGAGCAGTTCTTC
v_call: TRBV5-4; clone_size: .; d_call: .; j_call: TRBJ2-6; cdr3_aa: CASSQTGVSGANVLTF; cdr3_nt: TGTGCCAGCAGCCAGACCGGAGTCTCTGGGGCCAACGTCCTGACTTTC
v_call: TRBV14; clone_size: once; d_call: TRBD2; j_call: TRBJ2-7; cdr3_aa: CASSQDGGSSYEQYF; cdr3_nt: TGTGCCAGCAGCCAAGACGGGGGGAGCTCCTACGAGCAGTACTTC
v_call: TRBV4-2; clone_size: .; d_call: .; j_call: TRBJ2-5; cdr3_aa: CASSQATSTEAQYF; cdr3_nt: TGTGCCAGCAGCCAAGCGACCTCGACGGAGGCCCAGTACTTC
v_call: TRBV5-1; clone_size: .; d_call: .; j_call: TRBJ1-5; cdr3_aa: CASRQGLGGNQPQHF; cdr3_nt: TGCGCCAGCCGTCAGGGTTTGGGTGGCAATCAGCCCCAGCATTTT
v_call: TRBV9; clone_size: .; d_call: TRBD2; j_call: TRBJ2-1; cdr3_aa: CASSAQGLAYNEQFF; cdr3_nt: TGTGCCAGCAGCGCCCAGGGACTAGCCTACAATGAGCAGTTCTTC
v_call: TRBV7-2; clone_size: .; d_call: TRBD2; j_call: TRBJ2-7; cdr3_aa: CASTEGPSGSIYEQYF; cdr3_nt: TGTGCCAGCACCGAGGGGCCTAGCGGGAGTATTTACGAGCAGTACTTC